This TCR beta chain came from a study of CD8 T cells in Susac syndrome (dated by TCRdb to the late 2010s). Context from the whole study: The study used repertoire sequencing to test whether antigen drove CD8+ T cell activation and differentiation in Susac syndrome. The study compared CD8+ T cell repertoire clonality among eleven to twelve healthy donors, 14 Susac syndrome patients and fewer than 19 multiple sclerosis patients.

High-throughput TCR beta sequencing profiled peripheral blood CD8+ and CD4+ T cells from healthy donors, Susac syndrome patients and multiple sclerosis patients. The multiple sclerosis controls were treatment-naive patients who had stable or active relapsing-remitting disease and met the revised McDonald criteria. CD8+ TEMRA cells were enriched by FACS, while bulk CD8+ and CD4+ T cells were purified by magnetic negative isolation. Blood was drawn into EDTA tubes, processed within 24 hours, and PBMCs were isolated by density gradient centrifugation. PBMCs destined for TCR sequencing were cryopreserved in liquid nitrogen and later thawed in a 37 °C water bath. The sorted or isolated CD4+, CD8+ and CD8+ TEMRA cells reached a purity of at least 90%. As concerns this clonotype: This clone's antigen is unknown. Base qualities are not provided; no much larger clone lies one nucleotide away.

The study at large found these results: The number of individuals in the TCR sequencing and HLA analysis was recognized as being relatively small.

V is cut by 6 bases and J by 9 bases, and the space between the germline ends is 6 bases. Including the terminal cysteine and phenylalanine, the CDR3 comprises 10 residues. The entry retains the CDR3 DNA only, 30 bases that are in frame from base 1. RNA was extracted using the RNeasy kit, and roughly 0.5 to 1 microgram was reverse transcribed with random hexamers. The immunoSEQ multiplex PCR assay, which covers 54 Vbeta and 13 Jbeta segments, was used to amplify TCR beta CDR3 regions. Bias from PCR amplification was corrected by using a synthetic template baseline for primer optimization and for computational correction. As for the authors' bioinformatics: Reads were annotated to V, D and J genes according to IMGT and were analyzed with immunoSEQ Analyzer, with only productive sequences retained. To calculate clonality, Shannon entropy was normalized by log2 of the number of productive unique sequences and then subtracted from one. For each patient and control, public and private clones were evaluated among the 100 most prevalent clones. Susac-specific clones were defined as absent from healthy and MS cohorts, over a thousand published viral clones and other ImmuneACCESS disease sequences. TCRdb passed the public sequencing reads through fastp at Q25 and MiXCR, retaining productive beta sequences. Each CDR3 protein gets just one entry, which takes the most common genes and DNA from the rows behind it. The V and J calls were determined by TCRdb, not by the authors. The sample table shows about 280,000 distinct CDR3 sequences, and about 85% are seen once. 0.095% to 0.14% of the sample goes to the ten largest clones.

The origin of this receptor is a human donor with multiple sclerosis. Sequences were obtained from CD8+ T cells from PBMCs. Recombination connected TRBV12-3 or TRBV12-4 to TRBJ2-1; no D gene can be assigned with confidence. The CDR3 amino acid sequence is: CASSSGEQFF. In nucleotides, the sequence is TGTGCCAGCAGCTCCGGTGAGCAGTTCTTC.